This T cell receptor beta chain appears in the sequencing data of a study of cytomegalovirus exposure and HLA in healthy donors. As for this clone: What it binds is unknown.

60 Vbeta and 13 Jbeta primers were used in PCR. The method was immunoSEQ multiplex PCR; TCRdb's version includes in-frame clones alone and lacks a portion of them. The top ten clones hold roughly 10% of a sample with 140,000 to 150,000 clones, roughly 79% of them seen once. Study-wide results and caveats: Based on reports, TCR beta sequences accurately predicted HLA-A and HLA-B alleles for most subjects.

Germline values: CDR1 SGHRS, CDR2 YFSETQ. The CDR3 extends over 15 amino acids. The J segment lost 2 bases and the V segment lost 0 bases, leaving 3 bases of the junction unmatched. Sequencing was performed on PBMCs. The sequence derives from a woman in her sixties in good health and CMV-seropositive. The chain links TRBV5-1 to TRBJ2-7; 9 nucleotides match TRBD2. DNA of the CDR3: TGCGCCAGCAGCTTGGATCCTAGCGGGGCCTACGAGCAGTACTTC. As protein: CASSLDPSGAYEQYF.